Given below is one TCR beta chain in context. Antigen unknown. Relative to the germline gene, one junction end is altered; a read error may explain this. These data originate in a study of cytomegalovirus exposure and HLA in healthy donors. Study-level findings and limits: Association of a missense DCLRE1C variant with TCR beta V- and J-gene trimming was reported in a later analysis. TCR beta sequences reportedly predicted most subjects' HLA-A and HLA-B alleles accurately. HLA alleles showed associations with 15,000 to 20,000 TCR beta sequences in a later analysis, at a 0.05 false discovery rate.

CDR1 and CDR2 from the germline V gene are GTSNPN and SVGIG (reference sequence). The CDR3 extends over 11 amino acids. The PCR contained 60 Vbeta and 13 Jbeta primers. Assay used: immunoSEQ multiplex PCR; TCRdb lists only in-frame clones, some missing. The profile covers more than 95,000 clones, with 9% to 10% appearing a single time and less than 4% taken by the ten largest. V is TRBV30 and J is TRBJ1-4; D remains unclear. This sequence was found in a man aged 25 to 40 in good health and CMV-seronegative. The sample consisted of PBMCs. The CDR3, as DNA: TGTGCCTGGAGTGTACGACTGGCACGGGTTTTT. This translates into CAWSVRLARVF.